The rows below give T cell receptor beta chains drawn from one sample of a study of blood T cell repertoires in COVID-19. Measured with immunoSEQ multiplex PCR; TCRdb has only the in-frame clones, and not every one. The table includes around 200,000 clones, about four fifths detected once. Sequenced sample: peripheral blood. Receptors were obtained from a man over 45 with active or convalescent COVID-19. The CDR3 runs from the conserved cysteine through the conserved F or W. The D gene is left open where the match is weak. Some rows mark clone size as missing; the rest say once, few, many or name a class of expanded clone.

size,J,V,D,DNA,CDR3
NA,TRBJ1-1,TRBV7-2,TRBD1,TGTGCCAGCAGCTTAAAAGGTTGGGGACAGAAGAACACTGAAGCTTTCTTT,CASSLKGWGQKNTEAFF
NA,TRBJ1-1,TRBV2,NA,TGTGCCAGCAGCCTGACAGGATGGAACACTGAAGCTTTCTTT,CASSLTGWNTEAFF
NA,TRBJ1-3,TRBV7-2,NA,TGTGCCAGCAGCCTCACGGTGGGAAACACCATATATTTT,CASSLTVGNTIYF
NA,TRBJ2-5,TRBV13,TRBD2,TGTGCCAGCAGCTCCTCGGCGGCGGGGGGGCTTGAGACCCAGTACTTC,CASSSSAAGGLETQYF
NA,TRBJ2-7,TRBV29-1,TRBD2,TGCAGCGTTGCGGCGGGAGGCTACGAGCAGTACTTC,CSVAAGGYEQYF
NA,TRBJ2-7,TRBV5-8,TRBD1,TGTGCCAGCAGCCACGGGACAGGTCATCCCCGGTCCTACGAGCAGTACTTC,CASSHGTGHPRSYEQYF
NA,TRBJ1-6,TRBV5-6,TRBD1,TGTGCCAGCAGCTTGGATCAGGGGGCAGCGGGAAATTCACCCCTCCACTTT,CASSLDQGAAGNSPLHF
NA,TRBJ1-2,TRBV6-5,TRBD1,TGTGCCAGCAGTAGGACAGGGTCTGGAAATGGCTACACCTTC,CASSRTGSGNGYTF
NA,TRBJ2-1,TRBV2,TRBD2,TGTGCCAGCAGTGATCTTGGGACTAGCGGGACCCCTGACAATGAGCAGTTCTTC,CASSDLGTSGTPDNEQFF
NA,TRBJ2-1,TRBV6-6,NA,TGTGCCAGCAGTCGACCCCCCGAGTACAATGAGCAGTTCTTC,CASSRPPEYNEQFF
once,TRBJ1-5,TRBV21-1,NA,NA,CASNFGQGSEPQHF
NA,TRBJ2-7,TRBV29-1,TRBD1,TGCAGCGTTGAAGGGACAGGGGGCATCTACGAGCAGTACTTC,CSVEGTGGIYEQYF
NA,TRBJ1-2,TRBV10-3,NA,TGTGCCATCAGTGATCGTCTAGGGGTGACCCTCAACTATGGCTACACCTTC,CAISDRLGVTLNYGYTF
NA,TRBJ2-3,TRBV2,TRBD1,TGTGCCAGCAGTGGGGGACAGCAGAGCACAGATACGCAGTATTTT,CASSGGQQSTDTQYF
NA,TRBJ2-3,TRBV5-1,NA,TGCGCCAGCAGCCCCTTGGAGGCCGCTAGCACAGATACGCAGTATTTT,CASSPLEAASTDTQYF
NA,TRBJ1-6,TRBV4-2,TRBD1,TGTGCCAGCAGCCAAAGACAGGGGGCGTCCTATAATTCACCCCTCCACTTT,CASSQRQGASYNSPLHF
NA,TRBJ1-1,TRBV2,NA,TGTGCCAGCAGTGGGAGGATGAACACTGAAGCTTTCTTT,CASSGRMNTEAFF
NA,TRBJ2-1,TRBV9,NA,TGTGCCAGCAGCAACCTATACAATGAGCAGTTCTTC,CASSNLYNEQFF
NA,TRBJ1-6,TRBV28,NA,TGTGCCAGCAGTTTATGGGGCAACTCCTATAATTCACCCCTCCACTTT,CASSLWGNSYNSPLHF
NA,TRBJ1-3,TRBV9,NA,TGTGCCAGCAGCGTACTCGATTCGGGAAGCACCATATATTTT,CASSVLDSGSTIYF
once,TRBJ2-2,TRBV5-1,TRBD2,TGCGCCAGCAGCTTTCAGCGGGGGGAGGCCGGGGAGCTGTTTTTT,CASSFQRGEAGELFF
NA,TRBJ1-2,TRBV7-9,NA,TGTGCCAGCAGCTTCGACAGCTACTATGGCTACACCTTC,CASSFDSYYGYTF
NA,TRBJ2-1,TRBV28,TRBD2,TGTGCCAGCAGTCCCCCAGCGGGATTTAGCTCCTACAATGAGCAGTTCTTC,CASSPPAGFSSYNEQFF
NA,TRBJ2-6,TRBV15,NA,TGTGCCACCAGCAGATACACATCTGGGGCCAACGTCCTGACTTTC,CATSRYTSGANVLTF
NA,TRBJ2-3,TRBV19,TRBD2,TGTGCCAGTAGTATACAAGGACTAGGAAGGGTACAGGATACGCAGTATTTT,CASSIQGLGRVQDTQYF
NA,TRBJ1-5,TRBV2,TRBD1,TGTGCCAGCAGTGATTGGAGGGGCAGGGGGTTTCAGCCCCAGCATTTT,CASSDWRGRGFQPQHF
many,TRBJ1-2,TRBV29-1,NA,TGCAGCGGGCAGGTCAACTATGGCTACACCTTC,CSGQVNYGYTF
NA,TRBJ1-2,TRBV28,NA,TGTGCCAGCATTGGGCTTAACTATGGCTACACCTTC,CASIGLNYGYTF
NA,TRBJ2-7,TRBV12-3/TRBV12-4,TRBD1,TGTGCCAGCACCCGGGACAGTCCCTACGAGCAGTACTTC,CASTRDSPYEQYF
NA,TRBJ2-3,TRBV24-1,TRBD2,TGTGCCACCAGTGTGGCGGGAGTAGATACGCAGTATTTT,CATSVAGVDTQYF
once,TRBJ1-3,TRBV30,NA,TGTGCCTGGAGTTCCCCTAGGCGGGACTCTGGAAACACCATATATTTT,CAWSSPRRDSGNTIYF
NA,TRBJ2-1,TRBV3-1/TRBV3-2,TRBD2,TGTGCCAGCAGCCCCCAAAGACTAGCGGGAGTAGACAATGAGCAGTTCTTC,CASSPQRLAGVDNEQFF
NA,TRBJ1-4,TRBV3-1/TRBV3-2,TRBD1,TGTGCCAGCAGCCTCGTTTCAGGGGGAGAAAAACTGTTTTTT,CASSLVSGGEKLFF
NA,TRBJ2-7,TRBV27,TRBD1,TGTGCCAGCAGCTCCCGGACAGGGACCTCCTACGAGCAGTACTTC,CASSSRTGTSYEQYF
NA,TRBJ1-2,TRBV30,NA,TGTGCCTGGAGTGTAGGGGATGGCTACACCTTC,CAWSVGDGYTF